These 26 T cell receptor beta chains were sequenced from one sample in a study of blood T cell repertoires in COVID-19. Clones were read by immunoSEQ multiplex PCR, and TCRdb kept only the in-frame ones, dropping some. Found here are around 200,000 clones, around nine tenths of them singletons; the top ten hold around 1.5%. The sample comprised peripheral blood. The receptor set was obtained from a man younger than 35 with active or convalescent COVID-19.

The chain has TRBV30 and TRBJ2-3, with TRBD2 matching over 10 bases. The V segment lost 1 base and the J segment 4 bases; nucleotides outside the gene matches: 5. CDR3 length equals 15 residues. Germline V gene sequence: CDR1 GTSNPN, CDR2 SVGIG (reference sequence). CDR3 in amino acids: CAWSGLAGEADTQYF. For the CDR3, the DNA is TGTGCCTGGAGTGGGCTAGCGGGGGAAGCAGATACGCAGTATTTT.

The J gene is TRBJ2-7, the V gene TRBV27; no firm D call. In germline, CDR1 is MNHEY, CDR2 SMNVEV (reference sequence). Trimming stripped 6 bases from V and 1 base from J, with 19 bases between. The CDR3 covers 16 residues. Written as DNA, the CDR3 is TGTGCCAGCAGACCCTTTTCGTCAGCGCCTTCCTACGAGCAGTACTTC. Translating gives CASRPFSSAPSYEQYF.

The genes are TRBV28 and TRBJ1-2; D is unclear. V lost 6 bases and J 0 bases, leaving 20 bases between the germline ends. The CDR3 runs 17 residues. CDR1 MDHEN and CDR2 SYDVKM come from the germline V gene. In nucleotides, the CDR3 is TGTGCCAGCAGCCCCCTTTCGGGGATTATTCCTAACTATGGCTACACCTTC. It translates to CASSPLSGIIPNYGYTF.

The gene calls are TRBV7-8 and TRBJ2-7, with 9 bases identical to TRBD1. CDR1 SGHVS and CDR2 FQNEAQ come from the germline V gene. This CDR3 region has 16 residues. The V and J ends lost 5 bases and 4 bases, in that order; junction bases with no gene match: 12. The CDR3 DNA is TGTGCCAGCAGCCCTTGGGGGGACAGGGATACTTACGAGCAGTACTTC. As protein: CASSPWGDRDTYEQYF.

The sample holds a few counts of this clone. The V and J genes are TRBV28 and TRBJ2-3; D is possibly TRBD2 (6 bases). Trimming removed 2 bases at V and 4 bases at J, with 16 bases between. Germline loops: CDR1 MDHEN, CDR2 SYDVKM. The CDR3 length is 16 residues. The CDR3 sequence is CASSLPTPEGADTQYF. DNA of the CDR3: TGTGCCAGCAGTTTACCCACTCCGGAGGGCGCAGATACGCAGTATTTT.

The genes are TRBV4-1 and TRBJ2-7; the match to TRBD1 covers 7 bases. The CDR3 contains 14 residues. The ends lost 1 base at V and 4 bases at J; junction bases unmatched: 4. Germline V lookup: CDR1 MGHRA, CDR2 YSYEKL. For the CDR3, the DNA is TGCGCCAGCAGCCAAGTAACAGGGGATTACGAGCAGTACTTC. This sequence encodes CASSQVTGDYEQYF.

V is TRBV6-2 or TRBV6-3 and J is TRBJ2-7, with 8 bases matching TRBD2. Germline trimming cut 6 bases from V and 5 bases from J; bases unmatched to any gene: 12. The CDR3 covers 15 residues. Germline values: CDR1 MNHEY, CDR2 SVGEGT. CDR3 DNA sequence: TGTGCCAGCAGCACCGGGGGGGGACGACGCGACGAGCAGTACTTC. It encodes CASSTGGGRRDEQYF.

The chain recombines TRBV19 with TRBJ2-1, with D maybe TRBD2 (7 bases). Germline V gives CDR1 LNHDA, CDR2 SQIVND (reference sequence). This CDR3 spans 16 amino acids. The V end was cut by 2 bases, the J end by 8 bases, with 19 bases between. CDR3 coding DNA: TGTGCCAGTAGTATATTCGGGGGCGGGAGCATGTATGAGCAGTTCTTC. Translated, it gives CASSIFGGGSMYEQFF.

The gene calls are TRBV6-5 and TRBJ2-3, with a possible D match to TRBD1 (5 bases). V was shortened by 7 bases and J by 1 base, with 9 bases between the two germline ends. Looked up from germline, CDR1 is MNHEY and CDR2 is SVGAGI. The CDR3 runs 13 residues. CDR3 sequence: CASTQTGTDTQYF. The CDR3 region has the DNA TGTGCCAGCACCCAGACAGGCACAGATACGCAGTATTTT.

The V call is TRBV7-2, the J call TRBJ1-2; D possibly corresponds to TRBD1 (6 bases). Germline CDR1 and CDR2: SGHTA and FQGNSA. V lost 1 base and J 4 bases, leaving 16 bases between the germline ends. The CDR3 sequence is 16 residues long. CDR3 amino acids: CASSLEAQQGIYGYTF. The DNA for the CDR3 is TGTGCCAGCAGCTTAGAAGCCCAGCAGGGGATCTATGGCTACACCTTC.

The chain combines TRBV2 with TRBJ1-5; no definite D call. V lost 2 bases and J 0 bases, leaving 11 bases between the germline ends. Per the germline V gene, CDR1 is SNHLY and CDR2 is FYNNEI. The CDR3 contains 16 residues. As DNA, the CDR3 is TGTGCCAGCAGTGAATCGGTTTTGCATAGCAATCAGCCCCAGCATTTT. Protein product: CASSESVLHSNQPQHF.

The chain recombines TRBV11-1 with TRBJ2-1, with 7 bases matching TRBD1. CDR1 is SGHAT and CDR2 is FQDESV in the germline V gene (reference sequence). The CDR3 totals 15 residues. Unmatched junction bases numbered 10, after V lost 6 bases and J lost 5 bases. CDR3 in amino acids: CASSPLGQVDNEQFF. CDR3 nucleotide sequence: TGTGCCAGCAGTCCCCTAGGACAGGTAGACAATGAGCAGTTCTTC.

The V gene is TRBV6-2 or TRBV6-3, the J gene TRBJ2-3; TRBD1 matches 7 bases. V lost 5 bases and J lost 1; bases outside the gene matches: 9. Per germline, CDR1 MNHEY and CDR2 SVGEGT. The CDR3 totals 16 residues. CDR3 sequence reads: CASSQDREAGTDTQYF. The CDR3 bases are TGTGCCAGCAGTCAAGACAGGGAAGCTGGCACAGATACGCAGTATTTT.

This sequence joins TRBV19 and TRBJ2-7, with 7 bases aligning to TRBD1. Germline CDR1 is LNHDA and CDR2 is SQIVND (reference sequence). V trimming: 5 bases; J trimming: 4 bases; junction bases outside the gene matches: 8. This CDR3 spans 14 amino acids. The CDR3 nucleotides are TGTGCCAGTAGTGGCCTAGGGACAGCTTACGAGCAGTACTTC. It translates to CASSGLGTAYEQYF. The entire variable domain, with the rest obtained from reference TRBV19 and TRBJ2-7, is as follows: DGGITQSPKYLFRKEGQNVTLSCEQNLNHDAMYWYRQDPGQGLRLIYYSQIVNDFQKGDIAEGYSVSREKKESFPLTVTSAQKNPTAFYLCASSGLGTAYEQYFGPGTRLTVT.

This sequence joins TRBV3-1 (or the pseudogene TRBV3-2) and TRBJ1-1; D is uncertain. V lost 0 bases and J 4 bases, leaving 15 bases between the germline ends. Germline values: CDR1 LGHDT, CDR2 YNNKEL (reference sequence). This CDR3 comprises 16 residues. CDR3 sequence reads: CASSQDLNRQTTEAFF. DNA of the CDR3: TGTGCCAGCAGCCAAGATCTTAATAGACAAACCACTGAAGCTTTCTTT.

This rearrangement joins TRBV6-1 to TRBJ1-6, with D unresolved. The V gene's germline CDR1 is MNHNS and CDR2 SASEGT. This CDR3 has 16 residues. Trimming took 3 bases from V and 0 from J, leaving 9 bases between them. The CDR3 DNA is TGTGCCAGCAGTGACCCGGGGAGCTCCTATAATTCACCCCTCCACTTT. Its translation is CASSDPGSSYNSPLHF.

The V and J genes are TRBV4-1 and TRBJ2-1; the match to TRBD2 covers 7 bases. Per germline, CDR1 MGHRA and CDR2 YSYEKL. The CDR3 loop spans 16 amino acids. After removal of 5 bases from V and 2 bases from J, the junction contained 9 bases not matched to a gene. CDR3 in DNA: TGCGCCAGCAGCAAGTACGCTAGCGGAACCTACAATGAGCAGTTCTTC. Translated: CASSKYASGTYNEQFF.

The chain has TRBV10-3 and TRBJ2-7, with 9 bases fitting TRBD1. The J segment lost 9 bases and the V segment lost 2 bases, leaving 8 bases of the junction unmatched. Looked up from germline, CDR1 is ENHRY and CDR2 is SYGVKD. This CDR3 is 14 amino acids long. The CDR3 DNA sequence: TGTGCCATCAGTGAGGGGGACAGGGTTTTAGTGCAGTACTTC. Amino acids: CAISEGDRVLVQYF.

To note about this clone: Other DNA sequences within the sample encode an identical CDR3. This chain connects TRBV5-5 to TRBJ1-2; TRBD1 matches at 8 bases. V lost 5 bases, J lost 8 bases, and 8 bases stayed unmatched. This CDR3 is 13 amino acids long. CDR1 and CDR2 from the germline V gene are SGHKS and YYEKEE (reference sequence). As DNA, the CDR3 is TGTGCCAGCAGTCGGCAGGGGGCGGAAGGCTACACCTTC. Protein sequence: CASSRQGAEGYTF. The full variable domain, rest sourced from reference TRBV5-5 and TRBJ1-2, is DAGVTQSPTHLIKTRGQQVTLRCSPISGHKSVSWYQQVLGQGPQFIFQYYEKEERGRGNFPDRFSARQFPNYSSELNVNALLLGDSALYLCASSRQGAEGYTFGSGTRLTVV.

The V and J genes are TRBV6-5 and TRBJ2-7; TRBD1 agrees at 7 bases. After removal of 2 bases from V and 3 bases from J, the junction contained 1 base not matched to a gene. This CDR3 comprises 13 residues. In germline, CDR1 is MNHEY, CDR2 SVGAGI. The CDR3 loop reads CASSYGTDYEQYF. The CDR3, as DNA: TGTGCCAGCAGTTACGGGACAGACTACGAGCAGTACTTC.

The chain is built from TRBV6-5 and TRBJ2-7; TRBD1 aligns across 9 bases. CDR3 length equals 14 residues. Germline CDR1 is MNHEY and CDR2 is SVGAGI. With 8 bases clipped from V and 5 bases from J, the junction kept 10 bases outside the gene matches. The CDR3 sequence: CASDRDRDGHEQYF. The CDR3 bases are TGTGCCAGCGACCGGGACAGGGATGGACACGAGCAGTACTTC.

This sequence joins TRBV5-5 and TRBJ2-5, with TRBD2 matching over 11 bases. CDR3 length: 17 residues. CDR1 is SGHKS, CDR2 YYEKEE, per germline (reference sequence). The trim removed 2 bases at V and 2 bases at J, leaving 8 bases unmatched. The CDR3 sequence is CASSLALAGGTQETQYF. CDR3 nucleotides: TGTGCCAGCAGCTTAGCCTTAGCGGGAGGGACTCAAGAGACCCAGTACTTC.

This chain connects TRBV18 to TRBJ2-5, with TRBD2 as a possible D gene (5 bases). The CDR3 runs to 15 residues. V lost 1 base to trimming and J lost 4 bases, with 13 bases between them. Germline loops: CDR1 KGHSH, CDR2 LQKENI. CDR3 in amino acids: CASSPQKGAGETQYF. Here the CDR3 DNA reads TGTGCCAGCTCACCACAAAAGGGTGCGGGAGAGACCCAGTACTTC.

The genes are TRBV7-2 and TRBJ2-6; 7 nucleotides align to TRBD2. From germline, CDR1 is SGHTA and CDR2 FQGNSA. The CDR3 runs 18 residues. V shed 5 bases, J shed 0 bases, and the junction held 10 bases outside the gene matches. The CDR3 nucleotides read TGTGCCAGCAGCCGGCCGGGGGGTCCTAACTCTGGGGCCAACGTCCTGACTTTC. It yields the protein CASSRPGGPNSGANVLTF. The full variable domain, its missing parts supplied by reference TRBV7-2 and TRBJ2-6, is GAGVSQSPSNKVTEKGKDVELRCDPISGHTALYWYRQSLGQGLEFLIYFQGNSAPDKSGLPSDRFSAERTGGSVSTLTIQRTQQEDSAVYLCASSRPGGPNSGANVLTFGAGSRLTVL.

CDR3 in amino acids: CASSIGPSRSGANVLTF. DNA for the CDR3: TGTGCCAGTAGTATAGGTCCAAGTAGATCTGGGGCCAACGTCCTGACTTTC. This chain links TRBV19 with TRBJ2-6, with D unresolved. The V gene's germline CDR1 is LNHDA and CDR2 SQIVND (reference sequence). The CDR3 covers 17 residues. The V end was cut by 1 base, the J end by 1 base, with 11 bases between. Together with reference TRBV19 and TRBJ2-6, the CDR3 gives the full variable domain: DGGITQSPKYLFRKEGQNVTLSCEQNLNHDAMYWYRQDPGQGLRLIYYSQIVNDFQKGDIAEGYSVSREKKESFPLTVTSAQKNPTAFYLCASSIGPSRSGANVLTFGAGSRLTVL.

The CDR3 loop is CASADRGRNTEAFF. The CDR3 DNA is TGTGCCAGCGCGGACAGGGGTCGGAACACTGAAGCTTTCTTT. The V gene is TRBV27, the J gene TRBJ1-1, with TRBD1 matching over 9 bases. The CDR3 runs to 14 residues. Germline loops: CDR1 MNHEY, CDR2 SMNVEV (reference sequence). Trimming cost V 8 bases and J 1 base; bases outside gene matches: 5.